This T cell receptor (beta chain) was sequenced during a study of blood T cell repertoires in COVID-19. The germline gives CDR1 MNHEY, CDR2 SVGAGI. Trimming removed 6 bases from V and 6 bases from J, with 15 bases in between. This CDR3 has 13 amino acids. Clones were read by immunoSEQ multiplex PCR, and TCRdb kept only the in-frame ones, dropping some. Of 390,000 or so clones in the sample, 75% to 90% are singletons; the top ten hold 5% to 5.5%. The chain joins TRBV6-5 to TRBJ2-7; the D gene is possibly TRBD1 (5 bases). The receptor comes from a woman aged 45-60 years who had recovered from COVID-19. Sequencing was performed on PBMCs or T cells enriched from blood (not recorded which). In DNA, the CDR3 is TGTGCCAGCAGACCTGGGGATAGGGGCGAGCAGTACTTC. It specifies CASRPGDRGEQYF.